The clone carrying this TCR beta chain has just a few counts. Its specificity is unknown. For TCRbeta, the library was prepared with unique molecular identifiers. TCRdb passed the PCR reads through MiXCR, listing each CDR3 protein once. In the table there are approximately 130,000 distinct CDR3 sequences, around a tenth of which are singletons. The entry originates in a study of T-cell reconstitution after alpha-beta-depleted transplantation in children. The CDR3 is made up of 15 amino acids. With 6 bases clipped from V and 0 bases from J, the junction kept 11 bases outside the gene matches. The germline CDR1 and CDR2 sequences are SQVTM and ANQGSEA. Whole-study findings and limits: Newly generated T cells supplied most T-cell counts and diversity one year post-transplant. Roughly two months post-transplant, alpha-beta T cells reportedly originated from several hundred graft clones that had expanded. Surviving recipient T cells and thymic progenitors underlay high day-60 TCRbeta diversity in some patients.

The specimen comprised PBMCs, mostly from graft donor cells, sampled 180 days after TCRalphabeta/CD19-depleted stem cell transplant. The chain combines TRBV29-1 with TRBJ2-7, with 7 nucleotides matching TRBD2. This clonotype originated in a girl under three years old who had a stem cell transplant for combined immunodeficiency, so the T cells may come from the graft donor. CDR3 region: CSVSNDGGNSYEQYF. The CDR3, as DNA: TGCAGCGTCTCAAACGACGGGGGGAACTCCTACGAGCAGTACTTC.